Shown below are 29 T cell receptor beta chains from a single sample sequenced in a study of shared clonotypes between healthy human individuals. TCRdb keeps only in-frame clones here, not all; method: immunoSEQ multiplex PCR. The profile shows under 2.5 million clones, around 90% of them singletons. Sequencing was performed on naive CD4+ T cells from PBMCs. This sample's subset: CD45RA+ positively selected. The receptor set was obtained from a man aged 18 to 29 in good health. Some clones in this sample may be carry-over from other donors' samples.

The chain joins TRBV6-6 to TRBJ2-5; D is possibly TRBD1 or TRBD2 (5 bases each). The V gene lost 0 bases and the J gene lost 3 bases, with 14 bases spanning the gap. The CDR3 runs to 16 residues. Germline CDR1 reads MNHNY; CDR2 reads SVGAGI (reference sequence). CDR3 DNA sequence: TGTGCCAGCAGTTACTCGATGGGTGGGACGAAAGAGACCCAGTACTTC. It codes for CASSYSMGGTKETQYF.

The genes are TRBV6-1 and TRBJ1-1; 10 nucleotides agree with TRBD1. V trimming: 4 bases; J trimming: 10 bases; junction bases outside the gene matches: 12. This CDR3 is 15 amino acids long. In germline, CDR1 is MNHNS, CDR2 SASEGT. Here the CDR3 reads CASSGGTGVAVGAFF. The CDR3 DNA reads TGTGCCAGCAGTGGCGGGACAGGGGTAGCGGTGGGAGCTTTCTTT.

This clone was counted between two and nine times. V and J are TRBV30 and TRBJ1-1, with D unresolved. The germline V gene has CDR1 GTSNPN and CDR2 SVGIG (reference sequence). CDR3 length: 11 residues. The V end was cut by 2 bases, the J end by 6 bases, with 7 bases between. The CDR3 DNA follows: TGTGCCTGGAGTACAAGGGCTGAAGCTTTCTTT. Translating gives CAWSTRAEAFF.

The gene calls are TRBV5-4 and TRBJ1-2; 7 nucleotides agree with TRBD1. The V gene's germline CDR1 is SGHNT and CDR2 YYREEE (reference sequence). The CDR3 consists of 13 residues. The V and J ends lost 4 bases and 7 bases, in that order; junction bases with no gene match: 7. The DNA for the CDR3 is TGTGCCAGCAGCCAACCAGGGGGACGTGGCTACACCTTC. Protein product: CASSQPGGRGYTF.

This clone was seen once. This chain connects TRBV15 to TRBJ2-3; D remains ambiguous. Trimming shortened V by 9 bases and J by 3 bases, and 7 bases separated the two germline ends. The CDR3 length is 11 residues. The germline V gene has CDR1 LNHNV and CDR2 YYDKDF (reference sequence). The CDR3 is CATRKTDTQYF. CDR3 bases: TGTGCCACAAGGAAGACAGATACGCAGTATTTT.

The rearrangement links TRBV27 to TRBJ2-3; 7 bases fit TRBD1. This CDR3 is built from 14 residues. After removal of 5 bases from V and 7 bases from J, the junction contained 9 bases not matched to a gene. Per the germline V gene, CDR1 is MNHEY and CDR2 is SMNVEV (reference sequence). The CDR3 reads CASSTRTGVNTQYF. CDR3 nucleotide sequence: TGTGCCAGCAGTACAAGGACAGGAGTGAATACGCAGTATTTT.

The rearrangement joins TRBV6-1 to TRBJ2-3; TRBD2 matches 8 bases. This CDR3 contains 15 residues. Germline V lookup: CDR1 MNHNS, CDR2 SASEGT. V gave up 6 bases and J gave up 2 bases; unmatched junction bases: 7. For the CDR3, the DNA is TGTGCCAGCAGCATTCTAGCGGGTTACACAGATACGCAGTATTTT. Its translation is CASSILAGYTDTQYF.

This chain links TRBV9 with TRBJ2-5; no definite D call. The CDR3 runs to 13 residues. V was pared by 3 bases and J by 2 bases, with 8 bases between. The V gene's germline CDR1 is SGDLS and CDR2 YYNGEE. The DNA for the CDR3 is TGTGCCAGCAGCGCTCTCGGACAAGAGACCCAGTACTTC. It specifies CASSALGQETQYF.

This clone was seen just once. The genes are TRBV6-1 and TRBJ1-2; D remains ambiguous. The germline V gene has CDR1 MNHNS and CDR2 SASEGT. The CDR3 loop spans 16 amino acids. The V end was cut by 0 bases, the J end by 5 bases, with 16 bases between. CDR3 amino acids: CASSEAPPSGGYGYTF. In DNA form, the CDR3 reads TGTGCCAGCAGTGAAGCCCCCCCCTCAGGAGGGTATGGCTACACCTTC.

The gene calls are TRBV18 and TRBJ2-5; 10 nucleotides align to TRBD1. CDR1 and CDR2 from the germline V gene are KGHSH and LQKENI. The ends lost 3 bases at V and 4 bases at J; junction bases unmatched: 2. This CDR3 is 14 amino acids long. The CDR3 DNA reads TGTGCCAGCTCACCGACAGGGGGCTCAGAGACCCAGTACTTC. Translated, it gives CASSPTGGSETQYF.

The CDR3 region is CASSSSRLAGLTDTQYF. For the CDR3, the DNA is TGTGCCAGCAGTTCATCTCGACTAGCGGGCCTAACAGATACGCAGTATTTT. This chain links TRBV28 with TRBJ2-3; 10 nucleotides agree with TRBD2. From germline, CDR1 is MDHEN and CDR2 SYDVKM. Trimming cost V 4 bases and J 3 bases; bases outside gene matches: 10. CDR3 length equals 17 residues.

This CDR3 reads CASSLEKTGELFF. CDR3 coding DNA: TGTGCCAGCAGCTTAGAGAAGACCGGGGAGCTGTTTTTT. The V call is TRBV7-3, the J call TRBJ2-2; D not certain. V dropped 2 bases and J dropped 5 bases, with 6 bases sitting between them. CDR3 length equals 13 residues. CDR1 and CDR2 from the germline V gene are SGHTA and FQGTGA. The full variable domain, completed using reference TRBV7-3 and TRBJ2-2, is GAGVSQTPSNKVTEKGKYVELRCDPISGHTALYWYRQSLGQGPEFLIYFQGTGAADDSGLPNDRFFAVRPEGSVSTLKIQRTERGDSAVYLCASSLEKTGELFFGEGSRLTVL.

V gene TRBV2 combines with J gene TRBJ1-4, with D uncertain. The CDR3 runs 14 residues. Trimming removed 7 bases from V and 0 bases from J, with 9 bases in between. CDR1 is SNHLY, CDR2 FYNNEI, per germline. The CDR3, as DNA: TGTGCCAGCAACCTGGTCACAACTAATGAAAAACTGTTTTTT. Protein product: CASNLVTTNEKLFF.

This chain links TRBV28 with TRBJ2-5; 10 bases are a match to TRBD1. V gave up 5 bases and J gave up 6 bases; unmatched junction bases: 6. CDR1 is MDHEN and CDR2 is SYDVKM in the germline V gene. The CDR3 length is 14 residues. CDR3 in amino acids: CASSLRQGAKTQYF. For the CDR3, the DNA is TGTGCCAGCAGTCTCCGACAGGGGGCTAAGACCCAGTACTTC.

This clone was detected only a few times. The chain couples TRBV6-5 to TRBJ1-1; a weak D match, TRBD1 (6 bases). V was pared by 7 bases and J by 5 bases, with 17 bases between. The CDR3 loop spans 14 amino acids. Germline lookup yields CDR1 MNHEY and CDR2 SVGAGI. The CDR3 region is CASNNHQGRTEAFF. The CDR3 DNA sequence: TGTGCCAGCAATAACCACCAGGGGCGGACTGAAGCTTTCTTT.

This rearrangement joins TRBV28 to TRBJ1-2, with D hard to call. CDR1 is MDHEN, CDR2 SYDVKM, per germline. V lost 3 bases, J lost 4 bases, and 18 bases lay in between. This CDR3 region has 16 residues. CDR3 in DNA: TGTGCCAGCAGTTTCCAACTTAGGGTGAGCGGCTATGGCTACACCTTC. Translation: CASSFQLRVSGYGYTF.

CDR3 region: CASSLWGGRYGYTF. DNA for the CDR3: TGTGCCAGCAGTTTATGGGGGGGGAGGTATGGCTACACCTTC. J is TRBJ1-2 and V is TRBV27; maybe TRBD1 (5 bases). The CDR3 is 14 residues long. V lost 1 base and J 5 bases, leaving 11 bases between the germline ends. CDR1 is MNHEY, CDR2 SMNVEV, per germline (reference sequence).

The chain links TRBV5-4 to TRBJ2-7; TRBD2 aligns across 7 bases. The germline V gene has CDR1 SGHNT and CDR2 YYREEE (reference sequence). V lost 2 bases to trimming and J lost 2 bases; unmatched junction nucleotides: 4. The CDR3 loop spans 14 amino acids. CDR3 in amino acids: CASSFGGGTYEQYF. The DNA for the CDR3 is TGTGCCAGCAGCTTTGGCGGGGGAACCTACGAGCAGTACTTC.

V usage is TRBV28 and J usage is TRBJ1-6; TRBD1 is a possible D gene (6 bases). Trimming took off 6 bases at V and 14 bases at J, with 23 bases between the two ends. This CDR3 has 15 amino acids. Looked up from germline, CDR1 is MDHEN and CDR2 is SYDVKM. The CDR3 region is CASSLTDSLGKSLHF. The CDR3 DNA is TGTGCCAGCAGCCTCACGGACAGTTTGGGGAAGTCCCTCCACTTT.

The rearrangement links TRBV5-1 to TRBJ1-1; perhaps TRBD1 as D (5 bases). Germline lookup yields CDR1 SGHRS and CDR2 YFSETQ. The length of the CDR3 is 14 residues. Trimming shortened V by 7 bases and J by 1 base, and 14 bases separated the two germline ends. CDR3 loop: CASGSGTENTEAFF. CDR3 coding DNA: TGCGCCAGCGGCTCGGGGACGGAGAACACTGAAGCTTTCTTT.

This clone was detected once. This chain connects TRBV15 to TRBJ2-2; TRBD2 agrees at 13 bases. Trimming cost V 3 bases and J 4 bases; bases outside gene matches: 5. Germline values: CDR1 LNHNV, CDR2 YYDKDF (reference sequence). CDR3 length: 17 amino acids. The CDR3 DNA reads as TGTGCCACCAGCAGTCCGGGACTAGCGGGGCCCACCGGGGAGCTGTTTTTT. It translates to CATSSPGLAGPTGELFF.

The chain is built from TRBV14 and TRBJ2-3, with 11 bases fitting TRBD2. Germline V CDR1 and CDR2: SGHDN, FVKESK. The CDR3 runs 16 residues. J was trimmed by 2 bases and V by 2 bases; bases with no gene match: 3. CDR3 nucleotides: TGTGCCAGCAGCCAAACTAGCGGGAGCTACACAGATACGCAGTATTTT. It encodes CASSQTSGSYTDTQYF. The variable domain in full, completed from reference TRBV14 and TRBJ2-3, reads EAGVTQFPSHSVIEKGQTVTLRCDPISGHDNLYWYRRVMGKEIKFLLHFVKESKQDESGMPNNRFLAERTGGTYSTLKVQPAELEDSGVYFCASSQTSGSYTDTQYFGPGTRLTVL.

The chain combines TRBV5-1 with TRBJ2-5; 12 bases match TRBD2. The CDR3 sequence is 17 residues long. CDR1 and CDR2 from the germline V gene are SGHRS and YFSETQ. V was clipped by 4 bases and J by 6 bases; unmatched bases: 13. The CDR3 DNA reads as TGCGCCAGCAGCCAGACGGGACTAGCGGGCGGCATGAAGACCCAGTACTTC. Translating gives CASSQTGLAGGMKTQYF. The whole variable domain, filled in from reference TRBV5-1 and TRBJ2-5, reads KAGVTQTPRYLIKTRGQQVTLSCSPISGHRSVSWYQQTPGQGLQFLFEYFSETQRNKGNFPGRFSGRQFSNSRSEMNVSTLELGDSALYLCASSQTGLAGGMKTQYFGPGTRLLVL.

This chain connects TRBV4-1 to TRBJ2-1; 14 positions match TRBD2. V was clipped by 4 bases and J by 8 bases; unmatched bases: 10. CDR1 is MGHRA and CDR2 is YSYEKL in the germline V gene. The CDR3 spans 17 residues. CDR3 residues: CASSPSGTSGSGDEQFF. As DNA, the CDR3 is TGCGCCAGCAGCCCGTCGGGGACTAGCGGGAGTGGCGATGAGCAGTTCTTC.

The rearrangement joins TRBV27 to TRBJ2-7, with TRBD2 matching over 9 bases. The CDR3 has 15 residues. V lost 6 bases to trimming and J lost 4 bases; unmatched junction nucleotides: 10. Looked up from germline, CDR1 is MNHEY and CDR2 is SMNVEV (reference sequence). In DNA form, the CDR3 reads TGTGCCAGCAGCCCACGGACTAGCGCAATATACGAGCAGTACTTC. Its translation is CASSPRTSAIYEQYF.

The CDR3 nucleotides are TGTGCCAGCAGTCTAAAAGGCCTAGCGGGAGCGTTCGACGAGCAGTACTTC. This gives the protein CASSLKGLAGAFDEQYF. V usage is TRBV27 and J usage is TRBJ2-7, with TRBD2 matching 10 bases. The V segment lost 5 bases and the J segment 5 bases; nucleotides outside the gene matches: 15. Germline values: CDR1 MNHEY, CDR2 SMNVEV (reference sequence). The CDR3 consists of 17 residues.

This clone appeared once. The rearrangement joins TRBV21-1 to TRBJ1-1; the D call of TRBD1 is as the table states it, not checked on the DNA. TRBV21-1 is reported as a pseudogene. The CDR3 loop spans 15 amino acids. DNA for the CDR3: TGTGCCAGCGGGAACAGGAAAAGGTTGAACACTGAAGCTTTCTTT. Translated, it gives CASGNRKRLNTEAFF.

The chain employs TRBV9 and TRBJ2-2; D is ambiguous. This CDR3 contains 17 residues. V dropped 3 bases and J dropped 4 bases, with 19 bases sitting between them. Germline V CDR1 and CDR2: SGDLS, YYNGEE. The CDR3 region has the DNA TGTGCCAGCAGCGCCTCCCGGAGTAGCTGGGGCACCGGGGAGCTGTTTTTT. It yields the protein CASSASRSSWGTGELFF.

The chain joins TRBV19 to TRBJ1-3; no definite D call. Germline values: CDR1 LNHDA, CDR2 SQIVND (reference sequence). The CDR3 covers 15 residues. Trimming left V 6 bases short and J 1 base short, with 13 bases between. The CDR3: CASRLGAGSGNTIYF. The CDR3 nucleotides are TGTGCCAGTAGACTGGGCGCCGGGTCTGGAAACACCATATATTTT.